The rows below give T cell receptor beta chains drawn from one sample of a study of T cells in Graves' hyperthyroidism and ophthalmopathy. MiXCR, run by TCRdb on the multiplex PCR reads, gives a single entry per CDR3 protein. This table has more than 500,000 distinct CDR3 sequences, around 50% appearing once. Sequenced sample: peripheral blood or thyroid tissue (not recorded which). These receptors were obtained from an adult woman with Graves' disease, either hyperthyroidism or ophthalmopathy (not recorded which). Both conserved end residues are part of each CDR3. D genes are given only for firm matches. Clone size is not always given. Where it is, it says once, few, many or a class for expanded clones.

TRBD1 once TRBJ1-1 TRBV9 TGTGCCAGCAGCGTTGACAGGGGGCCTACTGAAGCTTTCTTT CASSVDRGPTEAFF
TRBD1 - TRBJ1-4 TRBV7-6 TGTGCCAGCAGCTATCAGGGGGCAGGGGTTAATGAAAAACTGTTTTTT CASSYQGAGVNEKLFF
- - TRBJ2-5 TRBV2 TGTGCCAGCAGTGACCGGGGGACCCAGTACTTC CASSDRGTQYF
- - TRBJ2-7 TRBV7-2 TGTGCCAGCAGCGCCCTTCCCGTTTACAGGTCGTCCTCCTACGAGCAGTACTTC CASSALPVYRSSSYEQYF
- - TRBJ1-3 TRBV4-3 TGCGCCAGCAGCCAAGATCTAGCCAGCTTCTCGGGCTCTGGAAACACCATATATTTT CASSQDLASFSGSGNTIYF
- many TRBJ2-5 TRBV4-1 TGCGCCAGCAGCACCCGGGAGGGGGCTTGGGAGACCCAGTACTTC CASSTREGAWETQYF
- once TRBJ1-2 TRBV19 TGTGCCAGTAGTCCTGGACAGTCTGATGGCTACACCTTC CASSPGQSDGYTF
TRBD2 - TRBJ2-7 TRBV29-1 TGCAGCGTTGAAGACGGCGGGAGCCACTCCTACGAGCAGTACTTC CSVEDGGSHSYEQYF
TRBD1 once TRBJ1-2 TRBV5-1 TGTGCCAGCAGCCTCGTAGACAGGGGTGGCTACACCTTC CASSLVDRGGYTF
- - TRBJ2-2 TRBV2 TGTGCCAGCAGTGCTAGCTACGGGGAGCTGTTTTTT CASSASYGELFF
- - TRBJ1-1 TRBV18 TGTGCCAGCTCACCAAGACAGGCCTCGATAAACACTGAAGCTTTCTTT CASSPRQASINTEAFF
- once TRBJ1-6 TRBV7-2 TGTGCCAGCAGCTTAGGGAGTATGGACGCGGTACGGAGGCCCCTCCACTTT CASSLGSMDAVRRPLHF
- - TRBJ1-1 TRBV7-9 TGTGCCAGCATCAGGGAGCACTTAAAGGGAGCTTTCTTT CASIREHLKGAFF
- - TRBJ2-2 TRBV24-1 TGTGCCACCAGTGATTTGAGGGAGCTGTTTTTT CATSDLRELFF
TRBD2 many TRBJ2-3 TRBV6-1 TGTGCCAGCAGTCTAGCGGCAAGCACAGATACGCAGTATTTT CASSLAASTDTQYF
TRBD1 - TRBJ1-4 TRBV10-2 TGCGCCAGCACCCAAGCGACCGGGACAGGGGGCGCGAAACTGTTTTTT CASTQATGTGGAKLFF
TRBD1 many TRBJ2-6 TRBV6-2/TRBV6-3 TGTGCCAGCAGACAGGACAGGGGGCGCGCTGGGGCCAACGTCCTGACTTTC CASRQDRGRAGANVLTF
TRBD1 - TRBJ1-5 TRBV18 TGTGCCAGCTCAATCGGGACAGCCACAGGGCAGCCCCAGCATTTT CASSIGTATGQPQHF
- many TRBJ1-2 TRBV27 TGTGCCAGCAGTTCACATAGGGACGTACATGGCTACACCTTC CASSSHRDVHGYTF
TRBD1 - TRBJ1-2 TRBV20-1 TGCAGTGCTAGAGATCCCAGGGGGAACACCGGGGACGATGGCTACACCTTC CSARDPRGNTGDDGYTF
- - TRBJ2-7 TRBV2 TGTGCCAGCAGCAATAGTCTTGAAGGAAGTGGTTACTACGAGCAGTACTTC CASSNSLEGSGYYEQYF
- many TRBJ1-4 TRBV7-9 TGTGCCAGCAGCTTAGTCGAGGGGACCGGACTGGGACTGTTTTTT CASSLVEGTGLGLFF
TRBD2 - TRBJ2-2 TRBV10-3 TGTGCCATCAGCCCGGGACTAGCGGGAATCTCCGGGGAGCTGTTTTTT CAISPGLAGISGELFF
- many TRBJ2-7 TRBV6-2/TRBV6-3 TGTGCCAGCAGTTCCGAGCGCGGAGGGTACGAGCAGTACTTC CASSSERGGYEQYF
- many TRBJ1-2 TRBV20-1 TGCAGTGCTAGCTCCAGCCCCGGGACAAACCTCTATGGCTACACCTTC CSASSSPGTNLYGYTF
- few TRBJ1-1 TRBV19 TGTGCCAGTAGTATGCGGGGTGAGAACACTGAAGCTTTCTTT CASSMRGENTEAFF